Shown below are 20 T cell receptor beta chains from a single sample sequenced in a study of shared clonotypes between healthy human individuals. TCRdb keeps only in-frame clones here, not all; method: immunoSEQ multiplex PCR. Among roughly 590,000 clones, around 95% were seen once, and the ten largest hold 0.11%. CD45RO-negative CD8 cells positively selected for CCR7 made up the naive population, which excluded terminally differentiated effector memory CD45RA+ cells. Sequencing was done on a sample of naive CD8+ T cells sorted from blood. The receptors originated from a woman in her twenties or thirties in good health.

DNA for the CDR3: TGCGCCAGCACCTCGTTGGGGGCCCTGGGGAATGAGCAGTTCTTC. The encoded protein is CASTSLGALGNEQFF. The V call is TRBV4-1, the J call TRBJ2-1, with D possibly TRBD1 on 6 matching bases. Germline V lookup: CDR1 MGHRA, CDR2 YSYEKL. V lost 7 bases and J lost 7, with 20 bases in between. This CDR3 region has 15 residues.

J is TRBJ1-1 and V is TRBV7-9; D is perhaps TRBD1 (6 bases). The V gene lost 5 bases and the J gene lost 5 bases, with 15 bases spanning the gap. Germline V gene data show CDR1 as SEHNR and CDR2 as FQNEAQ (reference sequence). This CDR3 is 14 amino acids long. This CDR3 is CASSPVQGRTEAFF. CDR3 nucleotides: TGTGCCAGCAGCCCAGTACAGGGAAGAACTGAAGCTTTCTTT.

CDR3 sequence reads: CASSLIGRRNEQYF. CDR3 coding DNA: TGTGCCAGCAGCTTAATCGGAAGAAGAAACGAGCAGTACTTC. The V gene is TRBV7-8, the J gene TRBJ2-7; D is uncertain. The CDR3 has 14 residues. Trimming pared 2 bases from V and 5 bases from J, leaving 13 bases between. Germline V gives CDR1 SGHVS, CDR2 FQNEAQ.

This sequence joins TRBV11-2 and TRBJ2-1; 9 bases agree with TRBD2. Germline trimming cut 0 bases from V and 4 bases from J; bases unmatched to any gene: 13. In germline, CDR1 is SGHAT, CDR2 FQNNGV. CDR3 length: 19 residues. For the CDR3, the DNA is TGTGCCAGCAGCTTAGATAAGCTAGCGGGGACACCCCTATACAATGAGCAGTTCTTC. As protein: CASSLDKLAGTPLYNEQFF.

The chain links TRBV27 to TRBJ2-7, with D perhaps given as TRBD1 or TRBD2 (6 bases each). The V gene's germline CDR1 is MNHEY and CDR2 SMNVEV (reference sequence). This CDR3 contains 14 residues. Trimming stripped 6 bases from V and 2 bases from J, with 14 bases between. Here the CDR3 reads CASSRRGPTYEQYF. Here the CDR3 DNA reads TGTGCCAGCAGCCGACGGGGGCCCACCTACGAGCAGTACTTC.

This chain links TRBV6-1 with TRBJ1-1; 9 bases agree with TRBD1. With V trimmed by 4 bases and J by 7 bases, 7 bases remained unmatched. This CDR3 spans 14 amino acids. Germline V gives CDR1 MNHNS, CDR2 SASEGT. CDR3 DNA sequence: TGTGCCAGCAGTGGCACAGGGGGCGCGAATGAAGCTTTCTTT. Its protein is CASSGTGGANEAFF.

V is TRBV27 and J is TRBJ1-4, with unresolved D. Trimming left V 6 bases short and J 3 bases short, with 11 bases between. The germline V gene has CDR1 MNHEY and CDR2 SMNVEV (reference sequence). The CDR3 loop spans 14 amino acids. The CDR3 reads CASSHGGANEKLFF. The CDR3 nucleotides are TGTGCCAGCAGCCACGGTGGGGCTAATGAAAAACTGTTTTTT. Using reference TRBV27 and TRBJ1-4 for the parts outside the CDR3, the full variable domain is EAQVTQNPRYLITVTGKKLTVTCSQNMNHEYMSWYRQDPGLGLRQIYYSMNVEVTDKGDVPEGYKVSRKEKRNFPLILESPSPNQTSLYFCASSHGGANEKLFFGSGTQLSVL.

The chain links TRBV11-2 to TRBJ2-7; no reliable D call. Trimming removed 1 base from V and 5 bases from J, with 15 bases in between. CDR3 length: 15 amino acids. Per the germline V gene, CDR1 is SGHAT and CDR2 is FQNNGV. CDR3 region: CASSLVSGDLNEQYF. The DNA of the CDR3 is TGTGCCAGCAGCTTAGTTTCAGGAGACCTAAACGAGCAGTACTTC.

The chain couples TRBV10-3 to TRBJ2-1; perhaps TRBD2 as D (6 bases). Looked up from germline, CDR1 is ENHRY and CDR2 is SYGVKD. V dropped 3 bases and J dropped 0 bases, with 18 bases sitting between them. The CDR3 is 18 residues long. The CDR3 region has the DNA TGTGCCATCAGTGAAACAGGAGGGCCCCCTAGCTCCTACAATGAGCAGTTCTTC. This translates into CAISETGGPPSSYNEQFF.

The J gene is TRBJ1-2, the V gene TRBV27, with a tentative D call TRBD1 (6 bases). CDR3 length: 12 amino acids. Germline V gene sequence: CDR1 MNHEY, CDR2 SMNVEV (reference sequence). Trimming left V 3 bases short and J 6 bases short, with 8 bases between. CDR3 nucleotide sequence: TGTGCCAGCAGTTTGTACAGGGATGGCTACACCTTC. Translation: CASSLYRDGYTF.

This chain links TRBV19 with TRBJ2-2; TRBD1 matches 11 bases. This CDR3 is 15 amino acids long. Trimming took 7 bases from V and 5 from J; bases not matched to a gene: 6. The germline V gene has CDR1 LNHDA and CDR2 SQIVND (reference sequence). In DNA, the CDR3 is TGTGCCAGTACCCGGGACAGGGGGTTAACCGGGGAGCTGTTTTTT. Its translation: CASTRDRGLTGELFF.

This clone was seen just once. V is TRBV28 and J is TRBJ1-5; 8 nucleotides align to TRBD1. Germline V gene data show CDR1 as MDHEN and CDR2 as SYDVKM. After removal of 3 bases from V and 7 bases from J, the junction contained 8 bases not matched to a gene. This CDR3 is built from 15 residues. The CDR3 coding sequence is TGTGCCAGCAGTTTGCTAGACAGGGGTCACCAGCCCCAGCATTTT. This codes for CASSLLDRGHQPQHF.

The chain uses TRBV7-9 and TRBJ2-5; D call uncertain. Germline CDR1 reads SEHNR; CDR2 reads FQNEAQ (reference sequence). The germline V and J ends were trimmed by 1 base and 2 bases, with 11 bases remaining between them. This CDR3 comprises 15 residues. Here the CDR3 reads CASSLEAAEQETQYF. CDR3 sequence (DNA): TGTGCCAGCAGCTTAGAGGCGGCGGAACAAGAGACCCAGTACTTC. The full variable domain, in which reference TRBV7-9 and TRBJ2-5 provide the parts outside the CDR3, is DTGVSQNPRHKITKRGQNVTFRCDPISEHNRLYWYRQTLGQGPEFLTYFQNEAQLEKSRLLSDRFSAERPKGSFSTLEIQRTEQGDSAMYLCASSLEAAEQETQYFGPGTRLLVL.

The genes are TRBV7-9 and TRBJ1-2; 11 bases map to TRBD1. The V segment lost 4 bases and the J segment 2 bases; nucleotides outside the gene matches: 0. CDR1 is SEHNR, CDR2 FQNEAQ, per germline (reference sequence). The CDR3 has 14 amino acids. Here the CDR3 reads CASSWTGGNYGYTF. The CDR3, as DNA: TGTGCCAGCAGCTGGACAGGGGGCAACTATGGCTACACCTTC.

The V call is TRBV7-9, the J call TRBJ2-3, with D perhaps assigned TRBD1 or TRBD2 (5 bases each). The CDR3 length is 15 residues. The germline CDR1 and CDR2 sequences are SEHNR and FQNEAQ (reference sequence). V lost 1 base, J lost 3 bases, and 11 bases lay in between. The CDR3: CASSLVGESTDTQYF. The CDR3 DNA sequence: TGTGCCAGCAGCTTAGTGGGGGAATCGACAGATACGCAGTATTTT.

Turning to this clone: A read error is possible here, since a much larger clone lies one base away. The same CDR3 is also encoded by other DNA sequences in this sample. V usage is TRBV27 and J usage is TRBJ2-5; D is uncertain. The assigned J gene may be wrong: the sequence end matches TRBJ2-7 better. The germline gives CDR1 MNHEY, CDR2 SMNVEV (reference sequence). CDR3 size: 11 residues. The CDR3 spells CASSPSYEQYF. In nucleotides, the CDR3 is TGTGCCAGCAGTCCCTCCTACGAGCAGTACTTC.

The rearrangement uses TRBV5-6 and TRBJ2-5; 11 bases are shared with TRBD2. Germline loops: CDR1 SGHDT, CDR2 YYEEEE. V lost 4 bases to trimming and J lost 4 bases; unmatched junction nucleotides: 3. This CDR3 contains 14 residues. The CDR3 DNA reads TGTGCCAGCAGCGAAACTAGCGGGAGAGAGACCCAGTACTTC. It translates to CASSETSGRETQYF.

This sequence joins TRBV14 and TRBJ2-1; 10 bases match TRBD1. The length of the CDR3 is 16 residues. Germline V lookup: CDR1 SGHDN, CDR2 FVKESK. Trimming took 3 bases from V and 3 from J; bases not matched to a gene: 5. The CDR3 sequence is CASSQRGQGYYNEQFF. The CDR3 coding sequence is TGTGCCAGCAGCCAGAGGGGACAGGGGTACTACAATGAGCAGTTCTTC.

V and J are TRBV2 and TRBJ1-5; TRBD1 might be the D (5 bases). Germline CDR1 is SNHLY and CDR2 is FYNNEI. Trimming took 4 bases from V and 8 from J, leaving 18 bases between them. CDR3 length: 15 amino acids. CDR3 residues: CASSAYDRLGEPQHF. In DNA, the CDR3 is TGTGCCAGCAGTGCTTACGACAGATTAGGTGAGCCCCAGCATTTT.

The V and J genes are TRBV9 and TRBJ2-7; 15 bases are a match to TRBD2. Germline CDR1 and CDR2: SGDLS and YYNGEE. The CDR3 runs 18 residues. Trimming cost V 3 bases and J 3 bases; bases outside gene matches: 10. CDR3: CASSALPGLAGGFYEQYF. As DNA, the CDR3 is TGTGCCAGCAGCGCATTACCGGGACTAGCGGGGGGTTTCTACGAGCAGTACTTC.